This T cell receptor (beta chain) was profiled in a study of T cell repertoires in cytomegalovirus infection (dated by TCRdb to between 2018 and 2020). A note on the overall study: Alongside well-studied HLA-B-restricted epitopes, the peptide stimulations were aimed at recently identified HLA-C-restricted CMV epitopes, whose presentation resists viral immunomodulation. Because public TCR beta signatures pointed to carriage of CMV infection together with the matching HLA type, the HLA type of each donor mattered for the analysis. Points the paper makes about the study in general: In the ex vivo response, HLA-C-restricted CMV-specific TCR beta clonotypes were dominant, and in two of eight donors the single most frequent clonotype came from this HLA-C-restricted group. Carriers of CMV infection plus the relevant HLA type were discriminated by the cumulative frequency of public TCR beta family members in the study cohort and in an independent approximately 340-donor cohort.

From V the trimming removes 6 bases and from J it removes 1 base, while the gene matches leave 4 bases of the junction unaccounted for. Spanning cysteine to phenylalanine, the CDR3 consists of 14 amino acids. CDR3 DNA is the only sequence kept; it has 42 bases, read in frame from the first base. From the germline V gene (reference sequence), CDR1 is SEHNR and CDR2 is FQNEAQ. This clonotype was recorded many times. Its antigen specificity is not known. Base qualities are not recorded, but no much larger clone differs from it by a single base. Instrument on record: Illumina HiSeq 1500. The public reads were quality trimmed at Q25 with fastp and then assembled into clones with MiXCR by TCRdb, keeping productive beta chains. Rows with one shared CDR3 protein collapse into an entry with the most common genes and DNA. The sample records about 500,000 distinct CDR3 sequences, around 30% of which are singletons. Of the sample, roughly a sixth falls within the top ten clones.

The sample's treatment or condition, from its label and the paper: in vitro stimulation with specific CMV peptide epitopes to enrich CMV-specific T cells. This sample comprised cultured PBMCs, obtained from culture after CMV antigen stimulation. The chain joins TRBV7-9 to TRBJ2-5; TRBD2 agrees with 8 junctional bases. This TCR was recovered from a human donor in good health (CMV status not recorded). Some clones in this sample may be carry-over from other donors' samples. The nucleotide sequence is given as TGTGCCAGCAGTTTCGGACTAGCCCAAGAGACCCAGTACTTC. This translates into CASSFGLAQETQYF.